This entry features one T cell receptor beta chain sequence. As yet, its antigen is unknown. The sample originates from a study of cytomegalovirus exposure and HLA in healthy donors. Study results and limitations: In vitro assays verified that three CMV-associated chains recognized CMV antigens specifically.

CDR3 size: 15 residues. Germline V gives CDR1 WSHSY, CDR2 SAAADI. V gave up 9 bases and J gave up 8 bases; unmatched junction bases: 18. The protocol was immunoSEQ multiplex PCR, while the TCRdb copy is restricted to in-frame clones and leaves out a portion. Of around 230,000 clones listed, approximately 83% are singletons. The chain employs TRBV10-2 and TRBJ2-5, with 7 bases identical to TRBD2. The TCR comes from a woman in her twenties or thirties in good health and CMV-seropositive. The specimen sequenced was PBMCs. The CDR3: CARFGEGVMGKTQYF. Written as DNA, the CDR3 is TGCGCCAGGTTCGGGGAGGGAGTAATGGGAAAAACCCAGTACTTC.